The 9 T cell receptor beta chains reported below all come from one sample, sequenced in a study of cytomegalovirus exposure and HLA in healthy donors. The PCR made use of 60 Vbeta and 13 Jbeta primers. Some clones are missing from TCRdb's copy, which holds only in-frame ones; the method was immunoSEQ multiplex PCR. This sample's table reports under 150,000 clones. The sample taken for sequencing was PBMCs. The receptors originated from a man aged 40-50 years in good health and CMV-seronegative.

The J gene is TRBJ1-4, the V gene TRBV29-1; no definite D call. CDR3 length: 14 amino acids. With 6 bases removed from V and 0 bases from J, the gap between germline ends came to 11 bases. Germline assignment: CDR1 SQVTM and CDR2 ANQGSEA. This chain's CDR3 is CSVSAGTTNEKLFF. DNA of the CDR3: TGCAGCGTCTCGGCCGGGACAACTAATGAAAAACTGTTTTTT. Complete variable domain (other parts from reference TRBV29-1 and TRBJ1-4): SAVISQKPSRDICQRGTSLTIQCQVDSQVTMMFWYRQQPGQSLTLIATANQGSEATYESGFVIDKFPISRPNLTFSTLTVSNMSPEDSSIYLCSVSAGTTNEKLFFGSGTQLSVL.

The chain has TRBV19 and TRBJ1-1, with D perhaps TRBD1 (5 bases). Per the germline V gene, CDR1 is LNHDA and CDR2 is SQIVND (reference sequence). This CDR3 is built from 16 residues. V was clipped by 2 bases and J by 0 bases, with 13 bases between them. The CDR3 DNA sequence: TGTGCCAGTAGTATAAGTCCCAGGGCTATGAACACTGAAGCTTTCTTT. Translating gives CASSISPRAMNTEAFF.

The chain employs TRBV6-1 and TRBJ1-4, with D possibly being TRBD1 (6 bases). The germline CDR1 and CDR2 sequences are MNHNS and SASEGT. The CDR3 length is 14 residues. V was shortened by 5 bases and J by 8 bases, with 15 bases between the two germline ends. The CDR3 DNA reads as TGTGCCAGCAGTAACCGGGACAAGCGGGAAAAACTGTTTTTT. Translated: CASSNRDKREKLFF.

CDR3 in amino acids: CASSLAGGNQPQHF. The DNA for the CDR3 is TGCGCCAGCAGCTTGGCAGGGGGCAATCAGCCCCAGCATTTT. V is TRBV5-1 and J is TRBJ1-5, with a weak D call TRBD1 (6 bases). This CDR3 comprises 14 residues. V shed 0 bases and J shed 2 bases, with 6 bases lying between them. Germline values: CDR1 SGHRS, CDR2 YFSETQ.

The chain's CDR3 is CASSSTGGNTEAFF. In nucleotides, the CDR3 is TGTGCCAGCAGCTCCACAGGGGGTAACACTGAAGCTTTCTTT. The chain recombines TRBV7-9 with TRBJ1-1; 8 nucleotides line up with TRBD1. V gave up 4 bases and J gave up 2 bases; unmatched junction bases: 3. In germline, CDR1 is SEHNR, CDR2 FQNEAQ (reference sequence). The CDR3 sequence is 14 residues long.

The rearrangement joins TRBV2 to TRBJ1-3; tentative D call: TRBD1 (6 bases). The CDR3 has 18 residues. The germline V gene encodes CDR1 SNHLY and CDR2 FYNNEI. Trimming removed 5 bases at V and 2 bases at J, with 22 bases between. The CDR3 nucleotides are TGTGCCAGCAGTTCGACCCACAGGGTTACATTTGCTGGAAACACCATATATTTT. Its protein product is CASSSTHRVTFAGNTIYF.

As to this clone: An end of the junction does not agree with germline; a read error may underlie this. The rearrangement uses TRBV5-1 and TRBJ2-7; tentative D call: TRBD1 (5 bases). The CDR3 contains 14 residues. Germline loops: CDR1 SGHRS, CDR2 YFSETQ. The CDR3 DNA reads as TGCGTCAGCAGCTTGGCTCCAGGGTCCTACGAGCAGTACTTC. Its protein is CVSSLAPGSYEQYF.

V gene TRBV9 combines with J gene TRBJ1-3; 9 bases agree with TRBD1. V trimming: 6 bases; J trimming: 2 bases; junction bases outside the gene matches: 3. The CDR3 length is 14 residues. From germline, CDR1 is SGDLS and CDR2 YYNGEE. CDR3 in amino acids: CASTRDRAGNTIYF. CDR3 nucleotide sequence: TGTGCCAGCACCCGGGACAGGGCTGGAAACACCATATATTTT.

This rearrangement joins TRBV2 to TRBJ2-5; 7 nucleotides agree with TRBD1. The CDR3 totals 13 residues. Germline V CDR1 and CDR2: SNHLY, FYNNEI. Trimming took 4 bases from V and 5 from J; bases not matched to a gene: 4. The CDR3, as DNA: TGTGCCAGCAGTGCCGGGACAGCCGAGACCCAGTACTTC. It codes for CASSAGTAETQYF.